This T cell receptor beta chain stems from a study of CD8 T cells in ankylosing spondylitis. MiXCR, run by TCRdb on the 5' RACE reads, gives a single entry per CDR3 protein. The sample lists around 300,000 distinct CDR3 sequences, around 10% occurring once. In germline, CDR1 is SEHNR, CDR2 FQNEAQ (reference sequence). The CDR3 is 16 residues long. Trimming stripped 3 bases from V and 0 bases from J, with 13 bases between. This clonotype was seen ten or more times. The chain links TRBV7-9 to TRBJ2-3, with D possibly TRBD1 on 5 matching bases. The sample taken for sequencing was blood, either unsorted or a sorted T cell fraction (not recorded which). The origin of this receptor is a female donor with ankylosing spondylitis or in good health (not recorded which). Here the CDR3 DNA reads TGTGCCAGCAGCTTGCTTCTACAGGCTAGCACAGATACGCAGTATTTT. Amino acid sequence: CASSLLLQASTDTQYF.